Listed below are T cell receptor beta chains from one sample, sequenced in a study of blood T cell repertoires in COVID-19. Sequencing used immunoSEQ multiplex PCR; TCRdb keeps in-frame clones, though not all of them. The data show about 240,000 clones, about 79% seen once. Sequencing was performed on peripheral blood. These receptors were obtained from a woman of 80 years or more with acute or convalescent COVID-19. The CDR3 runs from the conserved cysteine through the conserved F or W. Fields, in order: D gene, clone size, V gene, J gene, CDR3 protein, CDR3 DNA. A D gene is named only where the DNA matches it firmly. Not every row has a clone size; where given, it reads once, few, many or a size class.

d_gene: NA
abundance: NA
v_gene: TRBV3-1/TRBV3-2
j_gene: TRBJ1-3
CDR3aa: CASSQDRGGTYSGNTIYF
CDR3nt: TGTGCCAGCAGCCAAGATAGAGGGGGAACTTACTCTGGAAACACCATATATTTT

d_gene: TRBD1
abundance: NA
v_gene: TRBV2
j_gene: TRBJ1-1
CDR3aa: CASRLLLGTGSEAFF
CDR3nt: TGTGCCAGCAGGCTTCTACTCGGGACAGGGTCTGAAGCTTTCTTT

d_gene: NA
abundance: few
v_gene: TRBV19
j_gene: TRBJ1-3
CDR3aa: CASSPQGTSGNTIYF
CDR3nt: TGTGCCAGTAGCCCTCAGGGAACATCTGGAAACACCATATATTTT

d_gene: TRBD2
abundance: NA
v_gene: TRBV7-9
j_gene: TRBJ2-5
CDR3aa: CASKKRGGQETQYF
CDR3nt: TGTGCCAGCAAGAAGCGGGGGGGCCAAGAGACCCAGTACTTC

d_gene: NA
abundance: NA
v_gene: TRBV12-3/TRBV12-4
j_gene: TRBJ1-2
CDR3aa: CASSLGPYGYTF
CDR3nt: TGTGCCAGCAGTTTGGGCCCCTATGGCTACACCTTC

d_gene: TRBD1
abundance: NA
v_gene: TRBV10-3
j_gene: TRBJ2-3
CDR3aa: CAISPTGGLTDTQYF
CDR3nt: TGTGCCATCAGCCCGACAGGGGGACTCACAGATACGCAGTATTTT

d_gene: TRBD1
abundance: NA
v_gene: TRBV28
j_gene: TRBJ2-7
CDR3aa: CASSPGQGTYEQYF
CDR3nt: TGTGCCAGCAGTCCGGGACAGGGAACCTACGAGCAGTACTTC

d_gene: NA
abundance: few
v_gene: TRBV2
j_gene: TRBJ1-1
CDR3aa: CASRGTAGWPEAFF
CDR3nt: TGTGCCAGCAGAGGGACCGCGGGATGGCCTGAAGCTTTCTTT

d_gene: TRBD1
abundance: NA
v_gene: TRBV30
j_gene: TRBJ1-6
CDR3aa: CACKTGVVSPLHF
CDR3nt: TGTGCCTGCAAAACAGGGGTTGTATCACCCCTCCACTTT

d_gene: NA
abundance: NA
v_gene: TRBV19
j_gene: TRBJ1-5
CDR3aa: CASSTRFGGISNQPQHF
CDR3nt: TGTGCCAGTAGTACACGGTTTGGGGGGATTAGCAATCAGCCCCAGCATTTT

d_gene: NA
abundance: NA
v_gene: TRBV28
j_gene: TRBJ1-5
CDR3aa: CASSSPTGQNQPQHF
CDR3nt: TGTGCCAGCAGTTCTCCTACAGGGCAAAATCAGCCCCAGCATTTT

d_gene: TRBD1
abundance: few
v_gene: TRBV28
j_gene: TRBJ1-3
CDR3aa: CASTSGGSGNTIYF
CDR3nt: TGTGCCAGCACTTCAGGGGGTTCGGGAAACACCATATATTTT

d_gene: NA
abundance: NA
v_gene: TRBV18
j_gene: TRBJ1-5
CDR3aa: CASSPTAGPNQPQHF
CDR3nt: TGTGCCAGCTCACCAACGGCAGGGCCTAATCAGCCCCAGCATTTT

d_gene: NA
abundance: NA
v_gene: TRBV30
j_gene: TRBJ1-1
CDR3aa: CAWSITSNTEAFF
CDR3nt: TGTGCCTGGAGTATCACATCGAACACTGAAGCTTTCTTT

d_gene: NA
abundance: NA
v_gene: TRBV24-1
j_gene: TRBJ1-1
CDR3aa: CATSLQDGEAFF
CDR3nt: TGTGCCACCAGTTTACAAGATGGTGAAGCTTTCTTT

d_gene: TRBD2
abundance: NA
v_gene: TRBV3-1/TRBV3-2
j_gene: TRBJ2-5
CDR3aa: CASSQALTAGGQETQYF
CDR3nt: TGTGCCAGCAGCCAAGCCTTAACAGCGGGGGGCCAAGAGACCCAGTACTTC

d_gene: NA
abundance: NA
v_gene: TRBV28
j_gene: TRBJ1-1
CDR3aa: CASSPKREAFF
CDR3nt: TGTGCCAGCAGTCCCAAGAGGGAAGCTTTCTTT

d_gene: NA
abundance: NA
v_gene: TRBV28
j_gene: TRBJ2-4
CDR3aa: CASTKEDRNIQYF
CDR3nt: TGTGCCAGCACTAAGGAGGATCGGAACATTCAGTACTTC

d_gene: NA
abundance: few
v_gene: TRBV9
j_gene: TRBJ1-1
CDR3aa: CASSPGHQNTEAFF
CDR3nt: TGTGCCAGCAGCCCGGGACACCAGAACACTGAAGCTTTCTTT

d_gene: TRBD1
abundance: once
v_gene: TRBV28
j_gene: TRBJ1-2
CDR3aa: CASSLLDRANGYTF
CDR3nt: TGTGCCAGCAGTTTATTGGACAGGGCTAATGGCTACACCTTC

d_gene: TRBD1
abundance: NA
v_gene: TRBV18
j_gene: TRBJ2-3
CDR3aa: CASSLGTGRGTDTQYF
CDR3nt: TGTGCCAGCTCACTAGGGACAGGCAGGGGCACAGATACGCAGTATTTT

d_gene: TRBD2
abundance: NA
v_gene: TRBV7-9
j_gene: TRBJ2-5
CDR3aa: CASSLSSGVGETQYF
CDR3nt: TGTGCCAGCAGCTTATCTAGCGGGGTTGGCGAGACCCAGTACTTC

d_gene: NA
abundance: once
v_gene: TRBV11-3
j_gene: TRBJ2-3
CDR3aa: CASSLGQSTDTQYF
CDR3nt: TGTGCCAGCAGCTTAGGACAGAGCACAGATACGCAGTATTTT

d_gene: TRBD2
abundance: NA
v_gene: TRBV29-1
j_gene: TRBJ2-1
CDR3aa: CSAPRLAGAPNEQFF
CDR3nt: TGCAGCGCTCCCCGGCTAGCGGGGGCCCCCAATGAGCAGTTCTTC

d_gene: TRBD2
abundance: NA
v_gene: TRBV5-1
j_gene: TRBJ2-4
CDR3aa: CASSLEASGKNIQYF
CDR3nt: TGCGCCAGCAGCTTGGAGGCTAGCGGAAAAAACATTCAGTACTTC

d_gene: NA
abundance: NA
v_gene: TRBV2
j_gene: TRBJ2-5
CDR3aa: CASSERASWETQYF
CDR3nt: TGTGCCAGCAGTGAAAGGGCTAGCTGGGAGACCCAGTACTTC

d_gene: NA
abundance: few
v_gene: TRBV28
j_gene: TRBJ1-3
CDR3aa: CASTPGGRNTIYF
CDR3nt: TGTGCCAGCACCCCGGGGGGTAGAAACACCATATATTTT

d_gene: NA
abundance: NA
v_gene: TRBV6-1
j_gene: TRBJ2-7
CDR3aa: CASSEATVIGYEQYF
CDR3nt: TGTGCCAGCAGTGAAGCAACTGTTATCGGGTACGAGCAGTACTTC

d_gene: NA
abundance: NA
v_gene: TRBV6-1
j_gene: TRBJ1-1
CDR3aa: CASSGGRGAWGLEAFF
CDR3nt: TGTGCCAGCAGTGGTGGGAGGGGGGCTTGGGGCCTTGAAGCTTTCTTT

d_gene: TRBD1
abundance: NA
v_gene: TRBV2
j_gene: TRBJ1-1
CDR3aa: CASRRQGYMNTEAFF
CDR3nt: TGTGCCAGCAGGAGACAGGGGTACATGAACACTGAAGCTTTCTTT

d_gene: NA
abundance: NA
v_gene: TRBV4-1
j_gene: TRBJ1-3
CDR3aa: CASSQDRRGQNSGNTIYF
CDR3nt: TGCGCCAGCAGCCAAGATCGGAGGGGCCAAAACTCTGGAAACACCATATATTTT

d_gene: NA
abundance: NA
v_gene: TRBV2
j_gene: TRBJ2-2
CDR3aa: CASTPRRALNTGELFF
CDR3nt: TGTGCCAGCACTCCTCGGAGGGCACTGAACACCGGGGAGCTGTTTTTT

d_gene: NA
abundance: NA
v_gene: TRBV14
j_gene: TRBJ2-1
CDR3aa: CASSRRVMEQFF
CDR3nt: TGTGCCAGCAGCCGCAGGGTGATGGAGCAGTTCTTC

d_gene: NA
abundance: NA
v_gene: TRBV12-3/TRBV12-4
j_gene: TRBJ1-5
CDR3aa: CASSLRNQPQHF
CDR3nt: TGTGCCAGCAGTTTGAGGAATCAGCCCCAGCATTTT

d_gene: NA
abundance: NA
v_gene: TRBV6-2/TRBV6-3
j_gene: TRBJ1-3
CDR3aa: CASSYARDTSGNTIYF
CDR3nt: TGTGCCAGCAGTTACGCCCGAGACACCTCTGGAAACACCATATATTTT

d_gene: NA
abundance: few
v_gene: TRBV2
j_gene: TRBJ1-1
CDR3aa: CASRARGEAFF
CDR3nt: TGTGCCAGCAGGGCGCGGGGTGAAGCTTTCTTT

d_gene: NA
abundance: once
v_gene: TRBV6-5
j_gene: TRBJ1-2
CDR3aa: CASNAPPTANYGYTF
CDR3nt: TGTGCCAGCAATGCGCCCCCGACAGCTAACTATGGCTACACCTTC

d_gene: TRBD1
abundance: NA
v_gene: TRBV2
j_gene: TRBJ1-5
CDR3aa: CASRGGQGGQPQHF
CDR3nt: TGTGCCAGCAGGGGCGGACAGGGAGGTCAGCCCCAGCATTTT

d_gene: NA
abundance: once
v_gene: TRBV5-6
j_gene: TRBJ1-2
CDR3aa: CASSPGLSGSYGYTF
CDR3nt: TGTGCCAGCAGCCCCGGACTCTCCGGCAGCTATGGCTACACCTTC

d_gene: NA
abundance: NA
v_gene: TRBV4-2
j_gene: TRBJ1-5
CDR3aa: CASSTGIGNQPQHF
CDR3nt: TGTGCCAGCAGCACAGGGATTGGCAATCAGCCCCAGCATTTT

d_gene: NA
abundance: NA
v_gene: TRBV5-1
j_gene: TRBJ2-3
CDR3aa: CASSRGLPEADTQYF
CDR3nt: TGCGCCAGCAGCCGGGGACTGCCAGAAGCAGATACGCAGTATTTT

d_gene: TRBD1
abundance: NA
v_gene: TRBV18
j_gene: TRBJ1-5
CDR3aa: CASSPDRSGQPQHF
CDR3nt: TGTGCCAGCTCACCGGACAGGTCGGGTCAGCCCCAGCATTTT

d_gene: TRBD1
abundance: NA
v_gene: TRBV11-2
j_gene: TRBJ2-7
CDR3aa: CASSLDWGLTGGSYEQYF
CDR3nt: TGTGCCAGCAGCTTAGATTGGGGACTGACAGGGGGCTCCTACGAGCAGTACTTC

d_gene: TRBD1
abundance: once
v_gene: TRBV28
j_gene: TRBJ2-3
CDR3aa: CASSLDRGTDTQYF
CDR3nt: TGTGCCAGCAGTCTAGACAGGGGCACAGATACGCAGTATTTT

d_gene: TRBD1
abundance: NA
v_gene: TRBV5-4
j_gene: TRBJ2-1
CDR3aa: CASSQDRGAYNEQFF
CDR3nt: TGTGCCAGCAGCCAGGACAGGGGAGCCTACAATGAGCAGTTCTTC

d_gene: TRBD2
abundance: NA
v_gene: TRBV27
j_gene: TRBJ2-3
CDR3aa: CASSLRVASGSSTDTQYF
CDR3nt: TGTGCCAGCAGTTTAAGAGTGGCTAGCGGGTCTAGCACAGATACGCAGTATTTT

d_gene: NA
abundance: NA
v_gene: TRBV7-6
j_gene: TRBJ1-1
CDR3aa: CASSSRGAMSNTEAFF
CDR3nt: TGTGCCAGCAGCTCCAGGGGCGCGATGTCGAACACTGAAGCTTTCTTT

d_gene: NA
abundance: NA
v_gene: TRBV3-1/TRBV3-2
j_gene: TRBJ2-2
CDR3aa: CASSLKTGGNTGELFF
CDR3nt: TGTGCCAGCAGCCTCAAGACGGGGGGCAACACCGGGGAGCTGTTTTTT

d_gene: TRBD2
abundance: NA
v_gene: TRBV10-3
j_gene: TRBJ2-7
CDR3aa: CASGGGGASAYEQYF
CDR3nt: TGTGCCAGCGGCGGCGGGGGGGCATCCGCCTACGAGCAGTACTTC